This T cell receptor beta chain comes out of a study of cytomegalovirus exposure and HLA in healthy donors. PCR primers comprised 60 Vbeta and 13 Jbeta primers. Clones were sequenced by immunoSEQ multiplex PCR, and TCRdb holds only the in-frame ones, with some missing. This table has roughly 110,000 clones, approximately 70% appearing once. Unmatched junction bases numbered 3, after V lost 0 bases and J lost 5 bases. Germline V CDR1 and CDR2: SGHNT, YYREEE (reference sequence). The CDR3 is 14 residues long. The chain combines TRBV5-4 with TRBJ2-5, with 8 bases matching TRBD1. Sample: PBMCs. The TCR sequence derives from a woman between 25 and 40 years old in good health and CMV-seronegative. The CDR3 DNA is TGTGCCAGCAGCTTGGTGACAGGGGATGAGACCCAGTACTTC. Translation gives CASSLVTGDETQYF.